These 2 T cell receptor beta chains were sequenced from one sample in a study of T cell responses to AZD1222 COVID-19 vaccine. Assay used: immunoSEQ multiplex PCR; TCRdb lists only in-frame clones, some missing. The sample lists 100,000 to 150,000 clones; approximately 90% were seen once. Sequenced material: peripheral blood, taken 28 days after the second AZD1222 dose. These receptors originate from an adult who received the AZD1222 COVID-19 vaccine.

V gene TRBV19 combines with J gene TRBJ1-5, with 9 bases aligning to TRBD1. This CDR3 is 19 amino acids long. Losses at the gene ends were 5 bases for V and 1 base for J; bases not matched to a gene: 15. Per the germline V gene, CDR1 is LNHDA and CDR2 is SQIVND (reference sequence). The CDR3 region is CASSGRTGVTMESNQPQHF. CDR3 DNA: TGTGCCAGTAGTGGGCGGACAGGGGTGACAATGGAGAGCAATCAGCCCCAGCATTTT.

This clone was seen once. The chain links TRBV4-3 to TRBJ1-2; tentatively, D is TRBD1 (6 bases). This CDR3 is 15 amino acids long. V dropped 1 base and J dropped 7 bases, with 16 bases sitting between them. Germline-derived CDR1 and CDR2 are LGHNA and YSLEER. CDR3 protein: CASSQVPGDVSGYTF. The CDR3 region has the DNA TGCGCCAGCAGCCAAGTACCAGGGGATGTGTCTGGCTACACCTTC.